The rows below give T cell receptor beta chains drawn from one sample of a study of blood T cell repertoires in COVID-19. Clones were sequenced by immunoSEQ multiplex PCR, and TCRdb holds only the in-frame ones, with some missing. The sample lists about 480,000 clones; approximately 87% were seen once. The specimen sequenced was PBMCs or T cells enriched from blood (not recorded which). All receptors come from a middle-aged woman who had recovered from COVID-19. CDR3s include the opening cysteine and the closing phenylalanine or tryptophan. The order of the fields is CDR3 length, J gene, V gene, CDR3 protein.

10	TRBJ2-3	TRBV30	CASGRYTQYF
13	TRBJ1-1	TRBV6-5	CASRKTGNTEAFF
15	TRBJ2-7	TRBV4-2	CASSQGAVTDYEQYF
16	TRBJ1-2	TRBV4-1	CASSQSQGSWMDGYTF
16	TRBJ1-6	TRBV5-4	CASRDTGTGTDSPLHF
13	TRBJ2-5	TRBV19	CASSKPGVETQYF
15	TRBJ1-2	TRBV5-8	CASSPRDRGFHGYTF
16	TRBJ2-4	TRBV14	CASSPIDRGYKNIQYF
15	TRBJ1-2	TRBV18	CASSPQTGISYGYTF
17	TRBJ1-1	TRBV28	CASSFLAGGGGSTEAFF
14	TRBJ2-2	TRBV29-1	CSVAGGRDTGELFF
18	TRBJ2-3	TRBV4-2	CASSQGVTSGRLPDTQYF
17	TRBJ2-6	TRBV25-1	CASSQDSWASGANVLTF
15	TRBJ1-1	TRBV18	CASSPTNAENTEAFF
16	TRBJ1-5	TRBV6-2/TRBV6-3	CASSYSIIRGNQPQHF
14	TRBJ2-7	TRBV27	CASSPYSLPTEQYF
15	TRBJ2-2	TRBV11-3	CASSLGGTNTGELFF
15	TRBJ1-2	TRBV4-3	CASSQDQGSGYGYTF